This T cell receptor beta chain was found in a study of HIV-infected patients and healthy controls. This clonotype was observed many times. Whole blood was used without fractionation, so all unsorted peripheral T cells were included. cDNA was made from 400 to 500 ng RNA using alpha and beta constant primers. Alpha and beta chain libraries were made separately by chain-specific third strand synthesis with multiplexing indices. TCRdb passed the 5' RACE reads through MiXCR, listing each CDR3 protein once. The table includes about 15,000 distinct CDR3 sequences, around 6.7% detected once. The trim removed 5 bases at V and 5 bases at J, leaving 2 bases unmatched. Germline values: CDR1 SNHLY, CDR2 FYNNEI. The CDR3 runs 12 residues.

Sequencing was carried out using blood. The genes are TRBV2 and TRBJ2-5, with TRBD1 matching 7 bases. This receptor was taken from an adult in good health. The CDR3 DNA follows: TGTGCCAGCAGTACAGGGGCGGAGACCCAGTACTTC. Protein product: CASSTGAETQYF.